The 8 T cell receptor beta chains listed next were all sequenced from one sample in a study of naive and memory T cell subsets. The study, taken as a whole, reports: Especially in CD8 cells, naive repertoires contained a few larger clonotypes, possibly CD45RA-re-expressing memory cells.

Their antigens are not known. The beta constant-region primer was an equimolar mix of two oligonucleotides covering TRBC1 and TRBC2. Ligated cDNA was amplified by four rounds of PCR with nested alpha and beta constant-region primers and SP2. Using its own MiXCR run on the UMI-ligation and nested PCR reads, TCRdb lists one record per CDR3 protein. The sample records about 150,000 distinct CDR3 sequences, roughly 20% being singletons. Sample: naive CD4+ T cells from blood. Every receptor here comes from a human donor in good health.

The gene calls are TRBV18 and TRBJ1-1, with TRBD1 identical over 7 bases. Germline V CDR1 and CDR2: KGHSH, LQKENI. Germline trimming cut 3 bases from V and 4 bases from J; bases unmatched to any gene: 14. The CDR3 totals 17 residues. This CDR3 is CASSPQAATGWGTEAFF. CDR3 DNA: TGTGCCAGCTCACCCCAAGCCGCGACAGGGTGGGGCACTGAAGCTTTCTTT.

This clonotype came up a few times. The chain carries TRBV5-1 and TRBJ2-7, with 13 bases that match TRBD2. V shed 3 bases and J 7 bases; nucleotides not matched to a gene: 13. The CDR3 runs to 17 residues. CDR1 and CDR2 (germline): SGHRS, YFSETQ. This CDR3 is CASSSSRTSGSGSEQYF. CDR3 in DNA: TGCGCCAGCAGCTCCTCCCGGACTAGCGGGAGCGGGAGTGAGCAGTACTTC.

This clonotype was observed at least ten times. The rearrangement links TRBV29-1 to TRBJ2-5; the D is unclear. From germline, CDR1 is SQVTM and CDR2 ANQGSEA. Deletions cut 7 bases from V and 0 bases from J, with 6 bases between. CDR3 size: 11 residues. This chain's CDR3 is CSGSYQETQYF. Here the CDR3 DNA reads TGCAGCGGTAGCTACCAAGAGACCCAGTACTTC.

The table lists this clonotype with a few counts. This rearrangement joins TRBV12-3 or TRBV12-4 to TRBJ2-7; unclear D gene. The CDR3 has 14 residues. With 4 bases removed from V and 1 base from J, the gap between germline ends came to 11 bases. CDR3 nucleotide sequence: TGTGCCAGCAGTTCCCGGGTGGTTTCCTACGAGCAGTACTTC. Its translation: CASSSRVVSYEQYF.

The chain links TRBV4-2 to TRBJ1-5; TRBD1 is a possible D gene (5 bases). Germline values: CDR1 LGHNA, CDR2 YNFKEQ. The CDR3 has 14 amino acids. Trimming left V 0 bases short and J 7 bases short, with 10 bases between. The CDR3 bases are TGTGCCAGCAGCCAAGATCAGGGAGGACAGCCCCAGCATTTT. It encodes CASSQDQGGQPQHF.

The gene calls are TRBV6-5 and TRBJ2-1; perhaps TRBD2 as D (6 bases). The CDR3 consists of 16 residues. Germline V gene lookup returns CDR1 MNHEY and CDR2 SVGAGI. V was clipped by 6 bases and J by 2 bases, with 17 bases between them. This CDR3 is CASRGVAGITYNEQFF. In DNA, the CDR3 is TGTGCCAGCAGGGGAGTGGCGGGAATAACCTACAATGAGCAGTTCTTC.

V usage is TRBV12-1 and J usage is TRBJ2-5; the table's TRBD2 call for D was not verified on the DNA. TRBV12-1 counts as a pseudogene. The length of the CDR3 is 15 residues. CDR3 amino acids: CASSLQTSAYETQYF. The CDR3 DNA reads as TGTGCCAGCAGCTTACAGACTAGCGCTTATGAGACCCAGTACTTC.

This clonotype was seen a handful of times. V gene TRBV20-1 combines with J gene TRBJ1-3, with D perhaps matching TRBD1 (5 bases). Between the trimmed V and J ends, which lost 6 bases and 0 bases, there was a span of 9 bases. This CDR3 has 13 amino acids. Germline V lookup: CDR1 DFQATT, CDR2 SNEGSKA (reference sequence). CDR3 nucleotides: TGCAGTGCCAGGGCGTTCTCTGGAAACACCATATATTTT. Its protein is CSARAFSGNTIYF.